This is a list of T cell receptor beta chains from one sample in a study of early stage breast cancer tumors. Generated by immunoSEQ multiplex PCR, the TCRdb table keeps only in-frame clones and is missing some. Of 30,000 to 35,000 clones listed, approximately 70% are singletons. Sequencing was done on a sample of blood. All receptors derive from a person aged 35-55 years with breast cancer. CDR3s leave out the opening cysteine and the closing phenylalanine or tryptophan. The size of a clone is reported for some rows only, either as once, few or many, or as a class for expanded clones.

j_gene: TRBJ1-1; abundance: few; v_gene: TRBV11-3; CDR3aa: ASRNRGGNTEAF
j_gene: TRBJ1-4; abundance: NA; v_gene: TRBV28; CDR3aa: ASRPLRDRRNEKLF
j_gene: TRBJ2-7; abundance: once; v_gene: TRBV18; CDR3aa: ASSESQGDYEQY
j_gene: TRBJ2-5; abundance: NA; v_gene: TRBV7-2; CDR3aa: ASSFSQGNQETQY
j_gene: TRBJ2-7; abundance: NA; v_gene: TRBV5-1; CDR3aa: ASRLAGGPYEQY
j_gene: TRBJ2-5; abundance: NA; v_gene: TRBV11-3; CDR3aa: ASSSPLAGVFETQY
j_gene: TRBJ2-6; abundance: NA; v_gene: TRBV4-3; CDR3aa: ASSLTGAASGANVLT
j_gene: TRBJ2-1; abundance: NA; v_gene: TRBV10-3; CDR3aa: AISGGTGTNEQF
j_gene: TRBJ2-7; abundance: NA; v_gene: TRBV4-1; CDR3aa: ASSQEYTPGAYEQY
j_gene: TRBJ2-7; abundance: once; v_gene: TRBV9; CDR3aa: ASSVVGTTTGEQY
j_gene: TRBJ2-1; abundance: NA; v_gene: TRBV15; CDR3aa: ATSSMAGDLDEQF
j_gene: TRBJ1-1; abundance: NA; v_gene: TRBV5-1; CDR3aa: ASSLTGLETEAF
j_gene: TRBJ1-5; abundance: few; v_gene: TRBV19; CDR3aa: ASSTIVGGGQGRTKPQH
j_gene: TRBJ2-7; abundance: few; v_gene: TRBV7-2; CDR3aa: ASSLEGYGTGVYEQY
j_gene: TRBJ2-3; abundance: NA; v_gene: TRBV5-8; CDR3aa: ASSLIGREGLTDTQY
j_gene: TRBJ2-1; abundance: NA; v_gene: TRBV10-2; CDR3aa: ASRGQGGFQF
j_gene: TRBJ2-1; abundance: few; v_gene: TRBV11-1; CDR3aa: ASARGFNEQF
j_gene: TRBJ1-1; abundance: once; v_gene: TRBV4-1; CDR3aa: ASSQQGRLNTEAF
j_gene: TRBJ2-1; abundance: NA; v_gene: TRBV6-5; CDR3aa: ASRGTDSFWNEQF
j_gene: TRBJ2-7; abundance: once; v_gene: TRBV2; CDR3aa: ASSESRSTYEQY
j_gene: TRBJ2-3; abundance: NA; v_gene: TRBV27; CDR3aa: ASRGLAVDTQY
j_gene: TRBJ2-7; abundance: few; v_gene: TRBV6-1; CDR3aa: ASRPGTGYEQY
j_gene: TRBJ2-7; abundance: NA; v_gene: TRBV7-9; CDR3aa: ASSPQGFGEQY
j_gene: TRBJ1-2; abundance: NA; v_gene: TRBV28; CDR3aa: AARPSRGRGGDYGYT
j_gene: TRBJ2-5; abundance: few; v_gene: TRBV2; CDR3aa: ASSEEAGETQY
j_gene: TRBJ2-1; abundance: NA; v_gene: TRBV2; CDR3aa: ASSFVFDRPNEQF
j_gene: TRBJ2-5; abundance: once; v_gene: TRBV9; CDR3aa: ASSPGGGTGTYQETQY
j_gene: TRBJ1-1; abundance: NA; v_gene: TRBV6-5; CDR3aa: ASSNNQGALTEAF
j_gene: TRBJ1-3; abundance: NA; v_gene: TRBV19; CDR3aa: ASRRQTRSGNTIY
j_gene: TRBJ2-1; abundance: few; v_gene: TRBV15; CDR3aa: ATSINGREYNEQF
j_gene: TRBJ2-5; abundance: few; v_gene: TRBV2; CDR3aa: ASTQRGLAGARETQY
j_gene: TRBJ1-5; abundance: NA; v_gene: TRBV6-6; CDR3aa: ASSYYGAGNQPQH
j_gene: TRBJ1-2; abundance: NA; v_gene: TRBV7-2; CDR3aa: ASSLGGAREGYGYT
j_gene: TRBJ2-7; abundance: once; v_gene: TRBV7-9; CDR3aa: ASSLAGDSSYEQY
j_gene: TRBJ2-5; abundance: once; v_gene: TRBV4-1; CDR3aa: ASSRLASETQY
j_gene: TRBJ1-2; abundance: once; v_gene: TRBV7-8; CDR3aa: ASSPGGQGWGYT
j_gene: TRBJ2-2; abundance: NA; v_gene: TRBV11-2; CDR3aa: ASSLGGLFGPPGELF
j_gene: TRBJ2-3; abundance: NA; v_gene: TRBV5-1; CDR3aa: ASSLEENTQY
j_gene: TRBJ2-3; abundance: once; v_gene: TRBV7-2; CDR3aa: ASSLFPRTPQGTDTQY
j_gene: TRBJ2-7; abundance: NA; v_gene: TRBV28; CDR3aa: ASRDRGGSYEQY
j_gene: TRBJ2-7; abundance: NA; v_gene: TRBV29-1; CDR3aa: SVEVLISKKPARRTYEQY
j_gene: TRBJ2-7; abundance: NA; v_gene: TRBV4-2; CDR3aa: ASSQGVLDSRN
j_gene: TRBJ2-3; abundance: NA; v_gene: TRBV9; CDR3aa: ASSVQYRGRTDTQY
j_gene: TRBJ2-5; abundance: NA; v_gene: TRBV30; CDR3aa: AWGRLATQY
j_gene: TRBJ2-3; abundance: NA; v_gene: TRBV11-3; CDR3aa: ASSIPGVAGVTDTQY
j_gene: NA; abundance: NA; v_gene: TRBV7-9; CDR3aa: ASSLLTQTYEQY
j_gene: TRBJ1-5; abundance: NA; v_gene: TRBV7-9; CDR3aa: ASSLVVPNQPQH
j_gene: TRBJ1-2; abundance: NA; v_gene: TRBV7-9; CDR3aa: ASSLDSNYGYT
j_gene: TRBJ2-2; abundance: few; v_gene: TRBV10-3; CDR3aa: AIRPTGGTGELF
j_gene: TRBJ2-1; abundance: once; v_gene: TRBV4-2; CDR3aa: ASSQESSGSDEQF
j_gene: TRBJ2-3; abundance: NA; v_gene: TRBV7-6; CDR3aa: ASSQGPNTDTQY
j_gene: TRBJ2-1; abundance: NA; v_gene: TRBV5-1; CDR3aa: ASSLSSGIDEQF
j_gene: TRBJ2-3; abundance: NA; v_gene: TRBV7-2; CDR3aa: ASSVVGGNTDTQY